The next 13 T cell receptor beta chains were all read from a single sample in a study of blood T cell repertoires in COVID-19. Clones were sequenced by immunoSEQ multiplex PCR, and TCRdb holds only the in-frame ones, with some missing. The sample records around 100,000 clones, roughly nine tenths being singletons. Sequenced sample: peripheral blood. These receptors were taken from a man aged 40-49 years with acute or convalescent COVID-19.

This sequence joins TRBV14 and TRBJ2-7; D unclear. The CDR3 consists of 14 residues. V was shortened by 0 bases and J by 3 bases, with 9 bases between the two germline ends. CDR1 SGHDN and CDR2 FVKESK come from the germline V gene. In nucleotides, the CDR3 is TGTGCCAGCAGCCAAGATTTGGGCAGCTACGAGCAGTACTTC. Encoded protein: CASSQDLGSYEQYF. The full variable domain, rest sourced from reference TRBV14 and TRBJ2-7, is EAGVTQFPSHSVIEKGQTVTLRCDPISGHDNLYWYRRVMGKEIKFLLHFVKESKQDESGMPNNRFLAERTGGTYSTLKVQPAELEDSGVYFCASSQDLGSYEQYFGPGTRLTVT.

The V call is TRBV5-6, the J call TRBJ2-1; perhaps TRBD2 as D (5 bases). CDR1 SGHDT and CDR2 YYEEEE come from the germline V gene. V was cut by 0 bases and J by 5 bases, with 15 bases left in between. The CDR3 is 16 residues long. CDR3 protein: CASSLASGIGHNEQFF. In nucleotides, the CDR3 is TGTGCCAGCAGCTTGGCGTCCGGGATTGGTCACAATGAGCAGTTCTTC.

V and J are TRBV27 and TRBJ1-4, with D possibly being TRBD1 (5 bases). V was shortened by 3 bases and J by 8 bases, with 16 bases between the two germline ends. The CDR3 has 15 residues. From germline, CDR1 is MNHEY and CDR2 SMNVEV (reference sequence). In DNA form, the CDR3 reads TGTGCCAGCAGTTTCAGGGCCTCGAGGCAAGAAAAACTGTTTTTT. This translates into CASSFRASRQEKLFF. The complete variable domain, with remaining parts taken from reference TRBV27 and TRBJ1-4, reads EAQVTQNPRYLITVTGKKLTVTCSQNMNHEYMSWYRQDPGLGLRQIYYSMNVEVTDKGDVPEGYKVSRKEKRNFPLILESPSPNQTSLYFCASSFRASRQEKLFFGSGTQLSVL.

The V and J genes are TRBV5-1 and TRBJ2-1; TRBD2 matches 8 bases. CDR1 is SGHRS and CDR2 is YFSETQ in the germline V gene. This CDR3 comprises 14 residues. Trimming at V came to 0 bases and at J to 14 bases, leaving 10 bases not matched to a gene. The CDR3 DNA sequence: TGCGCCAGCAGCTTGGATACAGCGGGAGCCGTGAAGTTCTTC. It specifies CASSLDTAGAVKFF. Drawing the rest from reference TRBV5-1 and TRBJ2-1, the complete variable domain is KAGVTQTPRYLIKTRGQQVTLSCSPISGHRSVSWYQQTPGQGLQFLFEYFSETQRNKGNFPGRFSGRQFSNSRSEMNVSTLELGDSALYLCASSLDTAGAVKFFGPGTRLTVL.

The V call is TRBV5-1, the J call TRBJ1-1, with a tentative D call TRBD1 (6 bases). This CDR3 spans 15 amino acids. Per germline, CDR1 SGHRS and CDR2 YFSETQ. V lost 5 bases and J 3 bases, leaving 17 bases between the germline ends. Here the CDR3 reads CASSSLGGSDTEAFF. CDR3 in DNA: TGCGCCAGCAGTTCCCTAGGGGGTAGCGACACTGAAGCTTTCTTT.

This chain links TRBV2 with TRBJ2-5; 9 positions match TRBD2. The CDR3 loop spans 12 amino acids. CDR1 and CDR2 (germline): SNHLY, FYNNEI. The V and J ends lost 6 bases and 5 bases, in that order; junction bases with no gene match: 1. The CDR3 DNA reads as TGTGCCAGCAGGGCGGGGGGGGAGACCCAGTACTTC. This gives the protein CASRAGGETQYF.

The chain uses TRBV10-2 and TRBJ2-1; 10 bases map to TRBD2. From germline, CDR1 is WSHSY and CDR2 SAAADI. The CDR3 length is 15 residues. V shed 3 bases and J 4 bases; nucleotides not matched to a gene: 3. The CDR3 bases are TGCGCCAGCAGTGACACTAGCGGGACTTACAATGAGCAGTTCTTC. This codes for CASSDTSGTYNEQFF.

The chain carries TRBV29-1 and TRBJ1-3, with a weak D call TRBD1 (6 bases). The V end lost 0 bases, the J end lost 4 bases, and 10 bases lay between the germline ends. The germline CDR1 and CDR2 sequences are SQVTM and ANQGSEA. The CDR3 contains 14 residues. CDR3 DNA sequence: TGCAGCGTTGAAGATCTAAGGGGGGGAAACACCATATATTTT. It encodes CSVEDLRGGNTIYF.

The V call is TRBV6-5, the J call TRBJ1-5; no clear D gene. Germline values: CDR1 MNHEY, CDR2 SVGAGI. Trimming took off 2 bases at V and 7 bases at J, with 9 bases between the two ends. The CDR3 contains 13 residues. CDR3 sequence (DNA): TGTGCCAGCAGTTACACCGGGAAGCAGCCCCAGCATTTT. Its protein product is CASSYTGKQPQHF.

V usage is TRBV19 and J usage is TRBJ2-4; possible D gene TRBD1, 6 bases. Germline V gives CDR1 LNHDA, CDR2 SQIVND (reference sequence). The CDR3 runs 14 residues. The V gene lost 8 bases and the J gene lost 8 bases, with 19 bases spanning the gap. The CDR3: CASQTQARGDIQYF. For the CDR3, the DNA is TGTGCCAGTCAAACTCAGGCCAGGGGAGACATTCAGTACTTC.

This rearrangement joins TRBV5-6 to TRBJ1-3; D not certain. Trimming took 6 bases from V and 0 from J, leaving 13 bases between them. The CDR3 covers 15 residues. CDR1 and CDR2 (germline): SGHDT, YYEEEE. The CDR3 sequence is CASTLSQFSGNTIYF. The CDR3 DNA reads as TGTGCCAGCACCCTCTCACAGTTCTCTGGAAACACCATATATTTT.

This clone was observed a single time. The CDR3 bases are TGTGCCAGCAGCCCGGGAGGACAGTATAATTCACCCCTCCACTTT. It specifies CASSPGGQYNSPLHF. The V call is TRBV14, the J call TRBJ1-6, with D tentatively TRBD1 (6 bases). V lost 4 bases and J 4 bases, leaving 11 bases between the germline ends. Germline V gene data show CDR1 as SGHDN and CDR2 as FVKESK. The CDR3 sequence is 15 residues long.

V and J are TRBV19 and TRBJ2-1; 8 bases are shared with TRBD2. The J segment lost 10 bases and the V segment lost 3 bases, leaving 11 bases of the junction unmatched. CDR3 length: 15 amino acids. The V gene's germline CDR1 is LNHDA and CDR2 SQIVND (reference sequence). The CDR3 region has the DNA TGTGCCAGTAGTATCGGGGGGGAATCCACCCGCGAGCAGTTCTTC. It yields the protein CASSIGGESTREQFF.